The rows below give T cell receptor beta chains drawn from one sample of a study of cytomegalovirus exposure and HLA in healthy donors. Clones were read by immunoSEQ multiplex PCR, and TCRdb kept only the in-frame ones, dropping some. This table has 150,000 or so clones, around 76% appearing once. Sequencing was carried out using PBMCs. Receptors originate from a man aged 35 to 55 in good health and CMV-seropositive. CDR3s include the opening cysteine and the closing phenylalanine or tryptophan. The order of the fields is D gene, V gene, clone size, J gene, CDR3 protein, CDR3 DNA. A D gene is named only where the DNA matches it firmly. Clone size is stated in some rows and not others, as once, few, many or a class when expanded.

.	TRBV18	.	TRBJ2-5	CASSPPEGRETQYF	TGTGCCAGCTCACCACCCGAGGGAAGAGAGACCCAGTACTTC
.	TRBV6-5	.	TRBJ1-1	CASSRSGRVTEAFF	TGTGCCAGCAGTCGGTCAGGGCGCGTCACTGAAGCTTTCTTT
TRBD2	TRBV18	.	TRBJ2-3	CASSPPGGSTDTQYF	TGTGCCAGCTCCCCGCCGGGGGGTTCCACAGATACGCAGTATTTT
TRBD1	TRBV2	.	TRBJ1-1	CASSRRGQESEAFF	TGTGCCAGCAGTAGGCGAGGACAGGAGAGCGAAGCTTTCTTT
.	TRBV7-6	once	TRBJ1-4	CASSLGGEEKLFF	TGTGCCAGCAGCTTGGGGGGAGAGGAAAAACTGTTTTTT
.	TRBV11-2	.	TRBJ1-1	CASSPSLTEAFF	TGTGCCAGCAGCCCGAGTCTCACTGAAGCTTTCTTT
.	TRBV29-1	.	TRBJ2-4	CSVSGSLAKNIQYF	TGCAGCGTCTCAGGCTCACTAGCCAAAAACATTCAGTACTTC
.	TRBV2	.	TRBJ1-2	CASSYRDSRTNYGYTF	TGTGCCAGCAGTTACCGGGACTCCAGGACCAACTATGGCTACACCTTC
.	TRBV5-1	.	TRBJ1-1	CASSLGSTRNTEAFF	TGCGCCAGCAGCTTGGGGTCAACCAGAAACACTGAAGCTTTCTTT
.	TRBV5-1	.	TRBJ1-2	CASSLDTAPNYGYTF	TGCGCCAGCAGCTTGGACACCGCCCCCAACTATGGCTACACCTTC
TRBD1	TRBV10-3	.	TRBJ2-7	CAIRGTGTDEQYF	TGTGCCATCAGAGGGACAGGGACCGACGAGCAGTACTTC
.	TRBV7-9	.	TRBJ1-5	CASSSGRGSNQPQHF	TGTGCCAGCAGCTCCGGACGGGGTAGCAATCAGCCCCAGCATTTT
TRBD2	TRBV29-1	.	TRBJ2-2	CSVEASGGLFTGELFF	TGCAGCGTTGAAGCTAGCGGGGGCCTCTTCACCGGGGAGCTGTTTTTT
.	TRBV7-2	few	TRBJ2-2	CASSLGTTYTGELFF	TGTGCCAGCAGCTTAGGGACAACCTACACCGGGGAGCTGTTTTTT
TRBD1	TRBV5-1	.	TRBJ2-7	CASSFWLGQGASYEQYF	TGCGCCAGCAGTTTCTGGCTGGGGCAGGGGGCCTCCTACGAGCAGTACTTC
.	TRBV10-3	.	TRBJ2-7	CAISEEGEQYF	TGTGCCATCAGTGAGGAGGGCGAGCAGTACTTC
.	TRBV7-9	.	TRBJ1-6	CATEGNSYNSPLHF	TGTGCCACGGAGGGGAACTCCTATAATTCACCCCTCCACTTT
.	TRBV2	.	TRBJ1-6	CASSVRRDGSPLHF	TGTGCCAGCAGTGTGCGGAGGGATGGATCACCCCTCCACTTT
.	TRBV7-9	.	TRBJ2-5	CASSLRGGKVETQYF	TGTGCCAGCAGCTTACGAGGGGGTAAAGTAGAGACCCAGTACTTC
.	TRBV6-1	.	TRBJ1-5	CASSEPPGDYQPQHF	TGTGCCAGCAGTGAGCCACCGGGGGATTATCAGCCCCAGCATTTT
TRBD2	TRBV10-3	.	TRBJ2-1	CAISLASGGNNEQFF	TGTGCCATCAGCCTTGCTAGCGGAGGCAACAATGAGCAGTTCTTC
.	TRBV18	.	TRBJ1-5	CASSPVGGSNQPQHF	TGTGCCAGCTCACCTGTTGGTGGCAGCAATCAGCCCCAGCATTTT
TRBD1	TRBV2	.	TRBJ1-2	CASSSWTGGAYGYTF	TGTGCCAGCAGTTCCTGGACAGGGGGCGCCTATGGCTACACCTTC
.	TRBV28	.	TRBJ1-2	CASRPGGVSGYTF	TGTGCCAGCAGGCCCGGGGGGGTAAGTGGCTACACCTTC
.	TRBV27	.	TRBJ1-1	CASSSNGLNTEAFF	TGTGCCAGCAGTTCAAACGGTTTGAACACTGAAGCTTTCTTT
TRBD2	TRBV7-9	.	TRBJ2-7	CAIAPGGQAYEQYF	TGTGCCATCGCGCCGGGGGGGCAAGCTTACGAGCAGTACTTC
TRBD1	TRBV5-4	.	TRBJ1-1	CASSLEDRGAFF	TGTGCCAGCAGCTTGGAGGACAGGGGGGCTTTCTTT
TRBD1	TRBV6-6	few	TRBJ2-4	CASSPTGGLSKNIQYF	TGTGCCAGCAGCCCTACAGGGGGCTTATCCAAAAACATTCAGTACTTC
.	TRBV5-1	.	TRBJ1-1	CASSWGLSRTEAFF	TGCGCCAGCAGCTGGGGACTTTCTCGCACTGAAGCTTTCTTT
TRBD1	TRBV6-1	.	TRBJ1-6	CASTWGQGAGSPLHF	TGTGCCAGCACATGGGGACAGGGGGCGGGATCACCCCTCCACTTT
TRBD1	TRBV7-6	.	TRBJ2-3	CASSTDGTVKQYF	TGTGCCAGCAGCACCGACGGGACAGTCAAGCAGTATTTT
TRBD1	TRBV27	.	TRBJ2-7	CASRGQPLEEQYF	TGTGCCAGCAGGGGACAGCCCCTCGAGGAGCAGTACTTC
.	TRBV19	.	TRBJ2-7	CASSIPGPNYEQYF	TGTGCCAGTAGTATCCCTGGGCCAAACTACGAGCAGTACTTC
.	TRBV19	.	TRBJ1-3	CASSIGDFSGNTIYF	TGTGCCAGTAGTATAGGGGACTTTTCTGGAAACACCATATATTTT